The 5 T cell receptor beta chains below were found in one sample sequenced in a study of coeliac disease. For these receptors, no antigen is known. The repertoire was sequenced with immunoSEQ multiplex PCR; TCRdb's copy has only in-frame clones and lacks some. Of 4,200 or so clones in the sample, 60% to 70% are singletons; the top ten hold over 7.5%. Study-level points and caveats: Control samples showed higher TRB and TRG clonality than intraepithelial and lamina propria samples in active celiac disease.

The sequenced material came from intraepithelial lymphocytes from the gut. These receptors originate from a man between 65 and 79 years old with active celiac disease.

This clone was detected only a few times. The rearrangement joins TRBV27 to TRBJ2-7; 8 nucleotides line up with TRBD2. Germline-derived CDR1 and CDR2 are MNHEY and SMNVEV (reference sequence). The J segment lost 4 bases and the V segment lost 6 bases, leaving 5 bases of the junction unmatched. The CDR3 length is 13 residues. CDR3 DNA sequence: TGTGCCAGCAGGGGCCGGGGGGGGTACGAGCAGTACTTC. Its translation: CASRGRGGYEQYF.

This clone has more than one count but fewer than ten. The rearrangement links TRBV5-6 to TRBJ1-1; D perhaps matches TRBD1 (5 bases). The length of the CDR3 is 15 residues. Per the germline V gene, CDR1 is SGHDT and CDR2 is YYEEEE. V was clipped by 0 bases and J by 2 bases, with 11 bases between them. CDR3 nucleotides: TGTGCCAGCAGCTTGGTTCCAGGGTCAAACACTGAAGCTTTCTTT. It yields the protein CASSLVPGSNTEAFF.

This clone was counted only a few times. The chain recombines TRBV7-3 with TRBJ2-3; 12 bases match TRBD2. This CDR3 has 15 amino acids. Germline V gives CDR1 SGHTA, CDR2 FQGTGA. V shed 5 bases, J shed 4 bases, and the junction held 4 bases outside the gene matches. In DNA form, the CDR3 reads TGTGCCAGCAGCCTAGCGGGGGGGCTGGCAGATACGCAGTATTTT. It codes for CASSLAGGLADTQYF. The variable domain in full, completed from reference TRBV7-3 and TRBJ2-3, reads GAGVSQTPSNKVTEKGKYVELRCDPISGHTALYWYRQSLGQGPEFLIYFQGTGAADDSGLPNDRFFAVRPEGSVSTLKIQRTERGDSAVYLCASSLAGGLADTQYFGPGTRLTVL.

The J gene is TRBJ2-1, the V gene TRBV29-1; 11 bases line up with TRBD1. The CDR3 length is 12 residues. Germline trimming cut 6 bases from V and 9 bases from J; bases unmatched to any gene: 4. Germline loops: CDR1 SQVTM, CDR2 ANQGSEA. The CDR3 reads CSVRTGGVEQFF. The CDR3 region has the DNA TGCAGCGTCCGGACAGGGGGCGTTGAGCAGTTCTTC.

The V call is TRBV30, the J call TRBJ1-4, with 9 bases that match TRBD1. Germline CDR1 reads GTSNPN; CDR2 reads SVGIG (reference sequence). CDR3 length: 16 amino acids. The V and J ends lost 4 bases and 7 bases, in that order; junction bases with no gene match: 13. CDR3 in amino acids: CAWIPLGQGSSEKLFF. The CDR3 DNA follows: TGTGCCTGGATTCCCCTTGGACAGGGGAGTAGTGAAAAACTGTTTTTT.